This TCR beta chain was documented in a study of T cell responses to AZD1222 COVID-19 vaccine. Points from the study as a whole: Reportedly, nearly half the spike-specific TCRs target unmutated variant regions. Repertoire sampling occurred only after the peak T cell response.

Samples with a second dose at about 4 or about 12 weeks were pooled together. The data were produced by immunoSEQ multiplex PCR, yet TCRdb's version contains in-frame clones alone and is incomplete. Found here are roughly 84,000 clones, 87% of them singletons; the top ten hold approximately 10%. V lost 4 bases to trimming and J lost 7 bases; unmatched junction nucleotides: 10. The CDR3 loop spans 15 amino acids. Germline assignment: CDR1 MNHEY and CDR2 SVGAGI. In regard to this clone: Its antigen is undetermined.

The chain couples TRBV6-5 to TRBJ1-2, with TRBD1 identical over 9 bases. This clonotype was sampled from an adult who received the AZD1222 COVID-19 vaccine. Source: peripheral blood, taken 28 days after the second AZD1222 dose. The CDR3 is CASSSGPGQGGGYTF. CDR3 coding DNA: TGTGCCAGCAGTTCGGGACCGGGACAGGGAGGTGGCTACACCTTC.